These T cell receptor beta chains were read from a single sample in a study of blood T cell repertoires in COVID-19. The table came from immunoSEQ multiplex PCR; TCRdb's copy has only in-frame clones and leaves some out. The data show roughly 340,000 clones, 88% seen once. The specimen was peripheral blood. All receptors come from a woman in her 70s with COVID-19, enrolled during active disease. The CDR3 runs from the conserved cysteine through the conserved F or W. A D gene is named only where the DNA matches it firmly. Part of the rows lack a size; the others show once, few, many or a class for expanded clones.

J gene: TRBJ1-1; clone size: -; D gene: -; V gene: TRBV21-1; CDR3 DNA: TGTGCCAGCAGCGGCACGGGACACCGGAACACTGAAGCTTTCTTT; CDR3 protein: CASSGTGHRNTEAFF
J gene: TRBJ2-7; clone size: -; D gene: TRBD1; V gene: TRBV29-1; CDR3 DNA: TGCAGCGCCCCGACAGGGCCCTGTTCCTACGAGCAGTACTTC; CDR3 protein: CSAPTGPCSYEQYF
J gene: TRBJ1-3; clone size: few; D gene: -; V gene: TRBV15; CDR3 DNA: TGTGCCACCAGCAGAGATCTTTTCCAGGGTGACACCATATATTTT; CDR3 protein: CATSRDLFQGDTIYF
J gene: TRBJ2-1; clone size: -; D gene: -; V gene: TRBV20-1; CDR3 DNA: TGCAGTGCTAGTAGCCGGACAGAGTACAATGAGCAGTTCTTC; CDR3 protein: CSASSRTEYNEQFF
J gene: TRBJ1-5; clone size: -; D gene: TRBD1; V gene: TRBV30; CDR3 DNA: TGTGCCTGGAGTGTGGGGAGACAGGGAATCTCGGACAATCAGCCCCAGCATTTT; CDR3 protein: CAWSVGRQGISDNQPQHF
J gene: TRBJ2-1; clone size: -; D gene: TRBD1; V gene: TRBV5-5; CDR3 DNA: TGTGCCAGCAGCTCACAGGGGGTATTTGGTGAGCAGTTCTTC; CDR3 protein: CASSSQGVFGEQFF
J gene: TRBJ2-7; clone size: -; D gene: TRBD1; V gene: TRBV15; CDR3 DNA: TGTGCCACCAGCAGAGATGGGGACAGGGGAGCCGCGCAGTACTTC; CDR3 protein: CATSRDGDRGAAQYF
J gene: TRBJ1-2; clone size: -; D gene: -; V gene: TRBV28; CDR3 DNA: TGTGCCAGCAGTCAGAGAGGGCGCTCTAATGGCTACACCTTC; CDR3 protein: CASSQRGRSNGYTF
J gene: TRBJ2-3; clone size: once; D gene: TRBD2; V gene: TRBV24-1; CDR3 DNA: TGTGCCACCAGGGGGACTAGTAAACGAGATACGCAGTATTTT; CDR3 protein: CATRGTSKRDTQYF
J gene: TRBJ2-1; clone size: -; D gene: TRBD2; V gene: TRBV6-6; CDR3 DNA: TGTGCCAGCAGTCAATCAGGGACTAGCGGGGGGCGTGGTAATGAGCAGTTCTTC; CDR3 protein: CASSQSGTSGGRGNEQFF
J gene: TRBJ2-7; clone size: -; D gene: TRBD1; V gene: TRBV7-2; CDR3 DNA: TGTGCCAGCAGTTTTTTTGGGACAGGTAGATCCTACGAGCAGTACTTC; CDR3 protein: CASSFFGTGRSYEQYF
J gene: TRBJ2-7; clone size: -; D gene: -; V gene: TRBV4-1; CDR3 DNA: TGCGCCAGCAGCTACCGTGCAGGGGCGGGGGCCTACGAGCAGTACTTC; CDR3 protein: CASSYRAGAGAYEQYF
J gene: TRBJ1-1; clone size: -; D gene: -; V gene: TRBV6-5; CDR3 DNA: TGTGCCAGCAGTCTACAATCGTGGACAGTCGAAGCTTTCTTT; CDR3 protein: CASSLQSWTVEAFF
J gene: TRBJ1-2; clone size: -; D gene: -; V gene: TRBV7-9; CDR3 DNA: TGTGCCAGCAGCTTCCTTTGGGCTGACTATGGCTACACCTTC; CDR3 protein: CASSFLWADYGYTF
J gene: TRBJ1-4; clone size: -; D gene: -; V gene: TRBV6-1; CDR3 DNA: TGTGCCAGCAGTGAAAGGGGGGGAATTGGGGAAAAACTGTTTTTT; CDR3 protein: CASSERGGIGEKLFF
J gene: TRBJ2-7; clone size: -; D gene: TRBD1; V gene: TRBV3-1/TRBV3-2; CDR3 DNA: TGTGCCAGCAGCCCTAGGGACAGGGAATACGAGCAGTACTTC; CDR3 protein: CASSPRDREYEQYF
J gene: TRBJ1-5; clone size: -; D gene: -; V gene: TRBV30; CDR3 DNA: TGTGCCTGGAGTGTAAAACAGAAAAATCAGCCCCAGCATTTT; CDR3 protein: CAWSVKQKNQPQHF
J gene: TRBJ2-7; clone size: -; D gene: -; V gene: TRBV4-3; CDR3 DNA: TGCGCCAGCAGCCAAGATCCCCGGGGGGCTTCCTACGAGCAGTACTTC; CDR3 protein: CASSQDPRGASYEQYF
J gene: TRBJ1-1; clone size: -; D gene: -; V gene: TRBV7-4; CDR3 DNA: TGTGCCAGCAGCTTAGAGAATCGGGGGAATGACACTGAAGCTTTCTTT; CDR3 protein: CASSLENRGNDTEAFF
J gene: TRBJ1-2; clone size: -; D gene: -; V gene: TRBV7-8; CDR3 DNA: TGTGCCAGCAGCCCCGGGAATAACTATGGCTACACCTTC; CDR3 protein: CASSPGNNYGYTF
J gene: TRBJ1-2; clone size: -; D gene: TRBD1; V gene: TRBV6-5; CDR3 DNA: TGTGCCAGCAGTTACTGGACAGGGGGTCTCTATGGCTACACCTTC; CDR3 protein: CASSYWTGGLYGYTF
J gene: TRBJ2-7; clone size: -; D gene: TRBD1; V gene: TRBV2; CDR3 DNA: TGTGCCAGCATTACAGGGGGTCTGGACGAGCAGTACTTC; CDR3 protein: CASITGGLDEQYF
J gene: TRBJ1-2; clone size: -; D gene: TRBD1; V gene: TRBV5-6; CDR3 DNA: TGTGCCAGCAGCATCGGACAGGGGACCTATGGCTACACCTTC; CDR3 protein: CASSIGQGTYGYTF
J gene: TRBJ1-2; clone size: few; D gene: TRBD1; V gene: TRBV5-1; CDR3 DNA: TGCGCCAGCAGCCCCCTAGGTACAGGGGAAAACTATGGCTACACCTTC; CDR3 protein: CASSPLGTGENYGYTF
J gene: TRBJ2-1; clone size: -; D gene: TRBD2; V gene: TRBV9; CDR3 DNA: TGTGCCAGCAGCAACACGGGGGGCTACAATGAGCAGTTCTTC; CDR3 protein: CASSNTGGYNEQFF
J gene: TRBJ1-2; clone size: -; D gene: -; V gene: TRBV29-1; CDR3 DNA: TGCAGCGCCGCCCCAGGGTCTGCTAACTATGGCTACACCTTC; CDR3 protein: CSAAPGSANYGYTF
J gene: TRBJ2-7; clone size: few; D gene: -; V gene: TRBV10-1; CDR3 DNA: TGCGCCAGCAGTGAGTCGACTGTGGGGCAGTACTTC; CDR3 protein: CASSESTVGQYF
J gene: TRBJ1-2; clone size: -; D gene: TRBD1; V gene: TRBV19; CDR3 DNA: TGTGCCAGTAGCGGCGTTTCCCTCGGGACAGGGGGTGGCTACACCTTC; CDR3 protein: CASSGVSLGTGGGYTF
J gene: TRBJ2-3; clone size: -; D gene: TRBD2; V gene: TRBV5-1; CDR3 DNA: TGCGCCAGCAGCTTGTCTGCGGGGGGGGGCACAGATACGCAGTATTTT; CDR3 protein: CASSLSAGGGTDTQYF
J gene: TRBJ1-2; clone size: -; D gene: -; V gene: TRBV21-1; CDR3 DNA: TGTGCCAGCCTCCTGGACAGGCGCCCTAACTATGGCTACACCTTC; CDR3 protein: CASLLDRRPNYGYTF
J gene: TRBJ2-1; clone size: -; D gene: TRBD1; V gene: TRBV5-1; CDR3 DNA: TGCGCCAGCAGCTTGTTACAGGGGGACTACAATGAGCAGTTCTTC; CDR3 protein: CASSLLQGDYNEQFF
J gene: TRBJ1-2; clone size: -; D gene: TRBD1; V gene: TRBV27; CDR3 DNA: TGTGCCAGCCAGGGGGGACGTGGCTACACCTTC; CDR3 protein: CASQGGRGYTF
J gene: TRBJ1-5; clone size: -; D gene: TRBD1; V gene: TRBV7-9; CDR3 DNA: TGTGCCAGCAGCTTAGAGTATGGGACAGGGGGCAATCAGCCCCAGCATTTT; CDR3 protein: CASSLEYGTGGNQPQHF